Following are 3 T cell receptor beta chains from one sample sequenced in a study of CD8+ T cells in alopecia areata. This sample's treatment: oral pan-JAK inhibitor, 5-10 mg twice daily. Isolated RNA was reverse transcribed into cDNA used as the sequencing template. Using immunoSEQ multiplex PCR, the repertoire was profiled, and TCRdb retains in-frame clones only, with some absent. The sample yields 150,000 to 200,000 clones, roughly 60% seen once. The starting material was CD4+ T cells sorted from blood, obtained around week 49, from a patient treated with tofacitinib. These receptors all come from a human donor with alopecia areata.

To note about this clone: Other DNA sequences in the sample encode the same CDR3. The chain combines TRBV27 with TRBJ1-6, with 8 bases identical to TRBD1. V lost 5 bases and J lost 6; bases outside the gene matches: 3. The CDR3 covers 14 residues. Germline V CDR1 and CDR2: MNHEY, SMNVEV (reference sequence). In DNA form, the CDR3 reads TGTGCCAGCAGTCCGGACAGGGTTAATTCACCCCTCCACTTT. It is translated as CASSPDRVNSPLHF.

V gene TRBV15 combines with J gene TRBJ2-7, with 8 bases that match TRBD2. With V trimmed by 0 bases and J by 7 bases, 20 bases remained unmatched. This CDR3 has 19 amino acids. From germline, CDR1 is LNHNV and CDR2 YYDKDF (reference sequence). The CDR3 DNA reads TGTGCCACCAGCAGAGATACGTCTAGCGGGCCACTCCTCGGGATAGAGCAGTACTTC. Translated, it gives CATSRDTSSGPLLGIEQYF.

The genes are TRBV4-3 and TRBJ2-5; 8 positions match TRBD2. The germline V gene has CDR1 LGHNA and CDR2 YSLEER. The CDR3 spans 14 residues. Trimming at V came to 3 bases and at J to 5 bases, leaving 5 bases not matched to a gene. This chain's CDR3 is CASSQTSGGETQYF. In DNA, the CDR3 is TGCGCCAGCAGCCAGACGAGCGGGGGCGAGACCCAGTACTTC.